This T cell receptor beta chain was sequenced during a study of blood T cell repertoires in COVID-19 (dated by TCRdb to the early 2020s). Background for the entire study: Samples covering the acute and convalescent phases of COVID-19 were provided by collaborators in the United States, Italy and Spain. Sample metadata almost always included a de-identified subject ID, COVID-19 status, age in years and sex. The dataset comprised deeply sampled blood TCRbeta repertoires from subjects exposed to, actively infected with, or recovered from COVID-19. HLA class I and class II types, where available, came from metadata supplied by the sample provider rather than from assay-based typing. The material from the prospective study consisted of cDNA or gDNA derived from T cells, B-cell-depleted T cells, or PBMCs. Samples were obtained from the ongoing ImmuneRACE study (first 160 participants) and from about 1,300 subjects provided by 6 global collaborators. A freely available public database, intended as a resource for researchers studying the immune response to SARS-CoV-2, is where the repertoires were released.

Whole blood was collected in K2EDTA tubes by collaborating institutions according to the institutions' own protocols. Collaborator samples were shipped for TCRbeta analysis as frozen whole blood, isolated PBMCs, or DNA extracted from either sample type. The paper's findings and limits, for the study overall: How much clinical and demographic metadata was included differed by source and by participant, and the metadata was provided uncurated.

To note about this clone: The clone's antigen remains unknown. Base-call qualities are not available, and no considerably larger clone is one nucleotide away.

V is cut by 4 bases and J by 0 bases, and the space between the germline ends is 6 bases. From its cysteine to its phenylalanine, the CDR3 spans 13 amino acids. Of all the DNA, just the CDR3 is kept, 39 bases in frame from base 1. CDR1 and CDR2 are drawn from the germline V gene: SNHLY, FYNNEI. TCRbeta CDR3 regions were amplified from genomic DNA by means of the immunoSEQ Assay, a bias-controlled multiplex PCR. The authors' analysis ran thus. Nucleated cell counts per sample were estimated from amplification of reference gene primers within the assay. Sequence reads were collapsed and filtered to measure the absolute abundance of every unique TCRbeta CDR3 rearrangement. For each sample, productive Simpson clonality was calculated as the square root of Simpson's diversity index over productive rearrangements. The table was pulled from immuneACCESS by TCRdb, which kept in-frame rearrangements only. Such tables lose some clones; where checked, under half of the loss comes from unresolved V genes, and the rest has no known cause. V, J and clone size derive from that table, while D and trimming were established from the DNA sequence. In this sample the table shows some 74,000 clones, approximately 89% of which occur a single time. More than 5.5% of the sample goes to the ten largest clones.

The sample taken for sequencing was peripheral blood. This receptor chain uses TRBV2 and TRBJ1-1; the D gene cannot be resolved reliably. The clonotype comes from an elderly woman with acute or convalescent COVID-19. The CDR3 here reads CASSGQMNTEAFF. The bases read TGTGCCAGCAGTGGACAAATGAACACTGAAGCTTTCTTT.